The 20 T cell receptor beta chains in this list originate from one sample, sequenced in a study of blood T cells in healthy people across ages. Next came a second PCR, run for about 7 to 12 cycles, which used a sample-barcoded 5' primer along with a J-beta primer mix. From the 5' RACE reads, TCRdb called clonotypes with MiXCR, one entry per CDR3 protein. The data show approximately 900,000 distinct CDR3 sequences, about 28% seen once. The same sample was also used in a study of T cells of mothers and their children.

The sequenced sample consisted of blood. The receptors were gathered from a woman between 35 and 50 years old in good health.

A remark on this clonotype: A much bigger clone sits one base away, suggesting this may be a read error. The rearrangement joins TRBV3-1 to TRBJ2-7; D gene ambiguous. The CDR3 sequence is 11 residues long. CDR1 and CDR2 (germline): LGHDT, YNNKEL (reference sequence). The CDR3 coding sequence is TGTGCCTGCAGCCGACACTACGAGCAGTACTTC. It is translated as CACSRHYEQYF.

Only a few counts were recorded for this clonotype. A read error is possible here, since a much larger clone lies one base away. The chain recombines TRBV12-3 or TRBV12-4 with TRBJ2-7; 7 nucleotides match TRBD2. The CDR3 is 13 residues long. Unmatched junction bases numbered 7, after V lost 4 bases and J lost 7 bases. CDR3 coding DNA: TGTGCCAGCAGTTCTGGGACTACCAATGAGCAGTACTTC. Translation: CASSSGTTNEQYF.

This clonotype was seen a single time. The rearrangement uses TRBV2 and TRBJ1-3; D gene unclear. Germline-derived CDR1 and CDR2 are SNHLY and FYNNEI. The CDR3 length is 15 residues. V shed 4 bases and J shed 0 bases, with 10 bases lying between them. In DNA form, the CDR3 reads TGTGCCAGCAGTGTGGACCCAAGCTCTGGAAACACCATATATTTT. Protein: CASSVDPSSGNTIYF. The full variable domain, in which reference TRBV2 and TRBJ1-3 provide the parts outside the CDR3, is EPEVTQTPSHQVTQMGQEVILRCVPISNHLYFYWYRQILGQKVEFLVSFYNNEISEKSEIFDDQFSVERPDGSNFTLKIRSTKLEDSAMYFCASSVDPSSGNTIYFGEGSWLTVV.

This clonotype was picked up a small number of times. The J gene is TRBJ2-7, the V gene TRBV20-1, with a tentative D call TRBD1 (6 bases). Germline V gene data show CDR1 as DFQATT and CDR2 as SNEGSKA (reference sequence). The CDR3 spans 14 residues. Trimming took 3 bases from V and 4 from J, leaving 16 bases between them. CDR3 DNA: TGCAGTGCTAGCGGTCGAGAGACAGGATACGAGCAGTACTTC. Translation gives CSASGRETGYEQYF.

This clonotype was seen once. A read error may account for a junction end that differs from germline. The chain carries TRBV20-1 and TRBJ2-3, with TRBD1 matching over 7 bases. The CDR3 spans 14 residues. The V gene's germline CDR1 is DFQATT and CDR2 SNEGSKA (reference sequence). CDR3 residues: CSAREGAGTDTQYF. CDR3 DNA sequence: TGCAGTGCTCGAGAGGGGGCGGGCACAGATACGCAGTATTTT.

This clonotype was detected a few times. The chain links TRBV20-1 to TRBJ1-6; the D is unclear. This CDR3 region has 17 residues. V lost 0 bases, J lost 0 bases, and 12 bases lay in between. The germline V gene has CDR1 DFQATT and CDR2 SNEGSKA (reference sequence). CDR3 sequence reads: CSARDGGRSSYNSPLHF. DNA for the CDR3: TGCAGTGCTAGAGATGGCGGGAGGAGCTCCTATAATTCACCCCTCCACTTT.

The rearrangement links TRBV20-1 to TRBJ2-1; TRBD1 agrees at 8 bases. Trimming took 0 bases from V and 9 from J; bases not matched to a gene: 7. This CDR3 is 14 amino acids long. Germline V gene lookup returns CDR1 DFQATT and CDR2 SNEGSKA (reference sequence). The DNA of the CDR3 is TGCAGTGCTAGAGAACCGACAGGGGCAGGTGAGCAGTTCTTC. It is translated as CSAREPTGAGEQFF.

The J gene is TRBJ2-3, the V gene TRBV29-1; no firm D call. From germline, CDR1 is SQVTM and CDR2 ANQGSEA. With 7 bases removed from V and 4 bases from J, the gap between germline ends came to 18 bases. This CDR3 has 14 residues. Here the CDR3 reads CSGMKRVLPDTQYF. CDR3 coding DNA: TGCAGCGGTATGAAGCGAGTCCTCCCAGATACGCAGTATTTT.

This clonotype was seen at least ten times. The CDR3 coding sequence is TGTGCCAGCAGTGAACTTGGGAGACAACTATACGAGCAGTACTTC. Translation gives CASSELGRQLYEQYF. The rearrangement uses TRBV6-5 and TRBJ2-7; weak D call: TRBD2 (5 bases). This CDR3 has 15 amino acids. Germline assignment: CDR1 MNHEY and CDR2 SVGAGI. The V end was cut by 5 bases, the J end by 4 bases, with 18 bases between.

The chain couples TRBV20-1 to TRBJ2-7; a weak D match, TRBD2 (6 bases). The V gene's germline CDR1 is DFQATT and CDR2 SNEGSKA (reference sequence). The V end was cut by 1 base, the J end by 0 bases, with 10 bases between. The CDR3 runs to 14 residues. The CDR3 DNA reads TGCAGTGCTAGAGTGGCCGGGAGCTCCTACGAGCAGTACTTC. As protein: CSARVAGSSYEQYF.

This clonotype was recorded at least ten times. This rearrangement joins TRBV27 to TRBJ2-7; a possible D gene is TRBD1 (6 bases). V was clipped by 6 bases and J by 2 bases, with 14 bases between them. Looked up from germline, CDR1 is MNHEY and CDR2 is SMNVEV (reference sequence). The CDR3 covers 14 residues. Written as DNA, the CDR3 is TGTGCCAGCAGCATAGGGGCAGGGGCCTACGAGCAGTACTTC. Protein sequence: CASSIGAGAYEQYF.

CDR3 nucleotides: TGTGCCAGTCCCGGACAGGGGGGGATGAACACTGAAGCTTTCTTT. Protein sequence: CASPGQGGMNTEAFF. This chain joins TRBV6-6 and TRBJ1-1; 10 bases match TRBD1. The length of the CDR3 is 15 residues. Germline CDR1 reads MNHNY; CDR2 reads SVGAGI (reference sequence). Trimming removed 9 bases from V and 0 bases from J; junction bases left unmatched: 7.

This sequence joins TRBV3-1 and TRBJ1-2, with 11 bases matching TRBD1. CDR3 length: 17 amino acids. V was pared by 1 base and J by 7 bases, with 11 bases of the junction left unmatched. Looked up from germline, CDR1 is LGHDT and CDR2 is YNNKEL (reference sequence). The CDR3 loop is CASSQVPGTGGFGGYTF. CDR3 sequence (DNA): TGTGCCAGCAGCCAAGTGCCCGGGACAGGGGGTTTCGGTGGCTACACCTTC.

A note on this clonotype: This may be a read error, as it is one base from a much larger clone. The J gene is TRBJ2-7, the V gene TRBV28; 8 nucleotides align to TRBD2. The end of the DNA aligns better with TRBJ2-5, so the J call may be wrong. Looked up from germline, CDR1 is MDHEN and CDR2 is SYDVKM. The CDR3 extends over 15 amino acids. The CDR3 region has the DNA TGTACCAGCAGTCCCTCCTTGGCGGGGGGCGAGACCCAGTACTTC. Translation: CTSSPSLAGGETQYF.

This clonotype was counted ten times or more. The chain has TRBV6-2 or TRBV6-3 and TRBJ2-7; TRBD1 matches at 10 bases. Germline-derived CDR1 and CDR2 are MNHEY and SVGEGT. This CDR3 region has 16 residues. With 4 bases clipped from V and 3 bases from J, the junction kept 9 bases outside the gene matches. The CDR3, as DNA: TGTGCCAGCAGTTTTCTCGTCGGGACAGGGGACTACGAGCAGTACTTC. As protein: CASSFLVGTGDYEQYF.

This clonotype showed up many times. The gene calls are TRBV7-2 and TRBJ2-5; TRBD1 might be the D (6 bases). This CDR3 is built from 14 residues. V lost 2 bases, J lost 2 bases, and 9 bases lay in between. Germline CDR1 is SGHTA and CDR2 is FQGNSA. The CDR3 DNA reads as TGTGCCAGCAGCTTAACAGGGTATCAAGAGACCCAGTACTTC. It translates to CASSLTGYQETQYF. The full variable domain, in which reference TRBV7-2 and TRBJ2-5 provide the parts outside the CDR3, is GAGVSQSPSNKVTEKGKDVELRCDPISGHTALYWYRQSLGQGLEFLIYFQGNSAPDKSGLPSDRFSAERTGGSVSTLTIQRTQQEDSAVYLCASSLTGYQETQYFGPGTRLLVL.

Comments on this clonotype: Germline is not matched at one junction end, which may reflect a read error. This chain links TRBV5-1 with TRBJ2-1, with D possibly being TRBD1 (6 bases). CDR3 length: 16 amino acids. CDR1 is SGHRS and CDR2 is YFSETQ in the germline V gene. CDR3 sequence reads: CASSLTTGQSYNERFF. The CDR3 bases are TGCGCCAGCAGCTTGACTACGGGACAATCCTACAATGAGCGGTTCTTC.

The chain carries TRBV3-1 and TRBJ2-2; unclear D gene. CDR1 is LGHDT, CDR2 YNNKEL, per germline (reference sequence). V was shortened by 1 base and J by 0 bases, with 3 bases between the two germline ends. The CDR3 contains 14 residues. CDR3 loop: CASSQVPNTGELFF. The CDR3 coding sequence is TGTGCCAGCAGCCAAGTGCCGAACACCGGGGAGCTGTTTTTT. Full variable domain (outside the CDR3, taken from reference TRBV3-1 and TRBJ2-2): DTAVSQTPKYLVTQMGNDKSIKCEQNLGHDTMYWYKQDSKKFLKIMFSYNNKELIINETVPNRFSPKSPDKAHLNLHINSLELGDSAVYFCASSQVPNTGELFFGEGSRLTVL.

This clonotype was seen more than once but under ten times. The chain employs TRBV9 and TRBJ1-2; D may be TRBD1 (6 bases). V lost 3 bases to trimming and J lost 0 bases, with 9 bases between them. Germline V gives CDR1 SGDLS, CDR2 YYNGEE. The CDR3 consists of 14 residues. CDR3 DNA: TGTGCCAGCAGCGGAAGGACAGCTAACTATGGCTACACCTTC. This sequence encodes CASSGRTANYGYTF.

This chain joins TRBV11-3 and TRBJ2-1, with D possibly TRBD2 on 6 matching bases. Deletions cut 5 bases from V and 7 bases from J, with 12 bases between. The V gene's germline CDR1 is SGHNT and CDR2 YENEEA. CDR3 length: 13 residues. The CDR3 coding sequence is TGTGCCAGCAGCGCCCTCGGGGGAAATGAGCAGTTCTTC. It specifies CASSALGGNEQFF.